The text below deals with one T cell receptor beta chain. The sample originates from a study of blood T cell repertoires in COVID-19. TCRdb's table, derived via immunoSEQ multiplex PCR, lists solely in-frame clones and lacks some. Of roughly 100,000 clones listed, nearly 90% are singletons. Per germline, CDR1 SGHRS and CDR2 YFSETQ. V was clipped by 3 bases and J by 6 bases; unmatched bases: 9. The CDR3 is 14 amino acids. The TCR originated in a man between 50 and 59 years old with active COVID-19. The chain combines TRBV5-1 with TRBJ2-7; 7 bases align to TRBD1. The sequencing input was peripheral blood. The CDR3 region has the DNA TGCGCCAGCAGCTCTTACAGGGGTTCAGGCGAGCAGTACTTC. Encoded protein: CASSSYRGSGEQYF.